These T cell receptor beta chains were read from a single sample in a study of cytomegalovirus exposure and HLA in healthy donors. Repertoires were generated with immunoSEQ multiplex PCR, while TCRdb's copy carries only in-frame clones and drops some. The listing records about 88,000 clones. The sequencing sample was made of PBMCs. These receptors came from a girl under 18 in good health and CMV-seropositive. Both conserved end residues are part of each CDR3. D genes are given only for firm matches.

cdr3_nt,cdr3_aa,d_call,j_call,v_call
TGTGCCAGCAGCGAGATCGGTCTACTGAACACTGAAGCTTTCTTT,CASSEIGLLNTEAFF,-,TRBJ1-1,TRBV7-9
TGTGCCAGCAGCTTAGGCCTCCCCGGGGATACGCAGTATTTT,CASSLGLPGDTQYF,-,TRBJ2-3,TRBV13
TGTGCCACCCGAGCGGGGGGCGCGGAGACCCAGTACTTC,CATRAGGAETQYF,TRBD2,TRBJ2-5,TRBV19
TGTGCCAGCAGTATCGACAGAAATCAGCCCCAGCATTTT,CASSIDRNQPQHF,-,TRBJ1-5,TRBV28
TGTGCCAGCAGTACACAGGTTCTGGATTCACCCCTACACTTT,CASSTQVLDSPLHF,-,TRBJ1-6,TRBV6-5
TGCGCCAGCAGCTCACTGACTAGCGGGGGGGCCGGGGAGCTGTTTTTT,CASSSLTSGGAGELFF,TRBD2,TRBJ2-2,TRBV5-1
TGTGCCAGCAGTTTTGGTGGCGGGACAGTTAGCAATCAGCCCCAGCATTTT,CASSFGGGTVSNQPQHF,TRBD1,TRBJ1-5,TRBV27
TGTGCCACCAGCAGAGATACGGGCAGGGAGGGCCAGCCCCAGCATTTT,CATSRDTGREGQPQHF,-,TRBJ1-5,TRBV15
TGTGCCACCAGCAGACGTCGGGGGCAAGAGACCCAGTACTTC,CATSRRRGQETQYF,-,TRBJ2-5,TRBV15
TGCGCCAGCAGCCAAAAGGGGGGGGCCATGAACACTGAAGCTTTCTTT,CASSQKGGAMNTEAFF,-,TRBJ1-1,TRBV4-1
TGTGCCAGCAGCTTGGAGCAGCGCAAAGAGACCCAGTACTTC,CASSLEQRKETQYF,-,TRBJ2-5,TRBV5-4
TGTGCCAGCAGCCCCTTACCCCCCGGGACAGGGACGACCGGGGAGCTGTTTTTT,CASSPLPPGTGTTGELFF,TRBD1,TRBJ2-2,TRBV5-4
TGTGCCAGCAGCTTAATGACTAGCGGGGGCCATGAGCAGTTCTTC,CASSLMTSGGHEQFF,TRBD2,TRBJ2-1,TRBV7-9
TGTGCCAGCAGCCCCCGTTTGGAGCGCTCCTACGAGCAGTACTTC,CASSPRLERSYEQYF,-,TRBJ2-7,TRBV11-2
TGTGCCTGGAGTCAAGCGAGCTCCTATAATTCACCCCTCCACTTT,CAWSQASSYNSPLHF,-,TRBJ1-6,TRBV30
TGTGCCAGCAGCTCTCCGCGTGAGAGCTCCTACGAGCAGTACTTC,CASSSPRESSYEQYF,-,TRBJ2-7,TRBV5-4
TGTGCCAGCAGTGCCCGGGACAGGGGGATGCCCCAGCATTTT,CASSARDRGMPQHF,TRBD1,TRBJ1-5,TRBV27
TGTGCCAGCAGCCCCAAGGCCCAGGAAGGTTCGGAGCTGTTTTTT,CASSPKAQEGSELFF,-,TRBJ2-2,TRBV7-9
TGTGCCAGCAGCTTAGTCGGACTAGCGGGGGGGTACAATGAGCAGTTCTTC,CASSLVGLAGGYNEQFF,TRBD2,TRBJ2-1,TRBV13
TGTGCCAGCAGCGGGTTCAATGAAAAACTGTTTTTT,CASSGFNEKLFF,-,TRBJ1-4,TRBV6-5
TGTGCCAGCTCGATAGCGGGGGGTCCCCAACTAACCTACGAGCAGTACTTC,CASSIAGGPQLTYEQYF,TRBD2,TRBJ2-7,TRBV18
TGTGCCAGCAAATCACCGGGACAGGCTTATGGCTACACCTTC,CASKSPGQAYGYTF,TRBD1,TRBJ1-2,TRBV25-1
TGTGCCAGCAGCTCCTACCCTGGGACTAGCGGGGGGGCGAATGAGCAGTTCTTC,CASSSYPGTSGGANEQFF,TRBD2,TRBJ2-1,TRBV5-4
TGTGCCAGCAGTGATGGGACTAGCGGGGGAGATACGCAGTATTTT,CASSDGTSGGDTQYF,TRBD2,TRBJ2-3,TRBV6-1
TGTGCCAGCAGCTTATGGGAGGAGGGAAACACTGAAGCTTTCTTT,CASSLWEEGNTEAFF,-,TRBJ1-1,TRBV7-6
TGCGCCAGCAGTAGCAGGGCCCAAGGGTACGAGCAGTACTTC,CASSSRAQGYEQYF,-,TRBJ2-7,TRBV4-1
TGCGCCAGCAGCTTGGGGACAGGGGGCTCCTATAATTCACCCCTACACTTT,CASSLGTGGSYNSPLHF,TRBD1,TRBJ1-6,TRBV5-1
TGTGCCAGCAGTGAGAGGGGTGGCAGGGGCGGCTACACCTTC,CASSERGGRGGYTF,-,TRBJ1-2,TRBV2
TGTGCCAGCTCACCTAACAGCTATTATGGCTACACCTTC,CASSPNSYYGYTF,-,TRBJ1-2,TRBV18
TGTGCCAGCAGTTCGTCTCACGGGACAGGGGGGTGGACCCAGTACTTC,CASSSSHGTGGWTQYF,TRBD1,TRBJ2-5,TRBV6-5
TGTGCCAGCAGTCGCTCAAGGGGGCGTCCTGAAAAACTGTTTTTT,CASSRSRGRPEKLFF,TRBD1,TRBJ1-4,TRBV25-1
TGTGCCAGCTCACCACCTACTAGCGGGGGAAGAACTGATGAGCAGTTCTTC,CASSPPTSGGRTDEQFF,TRBD2,TRBJ2-1,TRBV18
TGCGCCAGCAGCCTGGACGGGAGACAGGGGGAGACCCAGTACTTC,CASSLDGRQGETQYF,TRBD1,TRBJ2-5,TRBV5-1
TGCAGCAGCCGGGACAGGGACACCTACGAGCAGTACTTC,CSSRDRDTYEQYF,TRBD1,TRBJ2-7,TRBV29-1
TGTGCCAGCAGCTTCCAACAGGGGGCGTATGGATACGAGCAGTACTTC,CASSFQQGAYGYEQYF,TRBD1,TRBJ2-7,TRBV13
TGCGCCAGCAGCCAAGTTGTAGCGGGGTTCACCGGGGAGCTGTTTTTT,CASSQVVAGFTGELFF,TRBD2,TRBJ2-2,TRBV4-3
TGTGCCAGCAGCTCGGTCCTTGGGCAGGGTGAAAAACTGTTTTTT,CASSSVLGQGEKLFF,-,TRBJ1-4,TRBV7-9
TGTGCCAGCAGTTCTAAACAGGGGGGGGACACTGAAGCTTTCTTT,CASSSKQGGDTEAFF,TRBD1,TRBJ1-1,TRBV6-5
TGCGCCAGCAGCTTGACTGGGAGTGGTGAAAAACTGTTTTTT,CASSLTGSGEKLFF,-,TRBJ1-4,TRBV5-1
TGTGCCAGTAGCTCGGGGGGGAAGCGCGGCTACACCTTC,CASSSGGKRGYTF,-,TRBJ1-2,TRBV19
TGCGCCAGCAGCTCCCCAGGGCCCGGTCGTGGCTACACCTTC,CASSSPGPGRGYTF,-,TRBJ1-2,TRBV5-1
TGTGCCAGCATTTCCCGTCGGGACACTGAAGCTTTCTTT,CASISRRDTEAFF,-,TRBJ1-1,TRBV7-9
TGCGCCAGCAGCCAAGAACCTCTCGGAGGCCGCAATCAGCCCCAGCATTTT,CASSQEPLGGRNQPQHF,-,TRBJ1-5,TRBV4-1
TGTGCCAGCAGCTTACGACAGGGGAGGACCGGGGAGCTGTTTTTT,CASSLRQGRTGELFF,TRBD1,TRBJ2-2,TRBV7-3
TGTGCCAGTGGAGGGGGCGCTGCCCACACTGAAGCTTTCTTT,CASGGGAAHTEAFF,TRBD1,TRBJ1-1,TRBV19